Listed here are 25 T cell receptor beta chains from one sample, sequenced in a study of shared clonotypes between healthy human individuals. Data came from immunoSEQ multiplex PCR; TCRdb stores just in-frame clones and leaves some out. The sample lists under 1,900,000 clones; around 98.5% were seen once. Material for sequencing was naive CD4+ T cells sorted from blood. Indicated subset: CD45RA+ positively selected. These receptors originate from a man younger than 40 in good health.

This chain joins TRBV5-1 and TRBJ2-7, with D possibly being TRBD1 (6 bases). CDR3 length equals 14 residues. V was trimmed by 0 bases and J by 6 bases, leaving 13 bases between them. Looked up from germline, CDR1 is SGHRS and CDR2 is YFSETQ. The CDR3 loop is CASSLANRVGEQYF. CDR3 sequence (DNA): TGCGCCAGCAGCTTGGCCAACAGGGTAGGCGAGCAGTACTTC.

The chain has TRBV7-9 and TRBJ2-4; 10 bases fit TRBD2. The CDR3 runs 17 residues. Per germline, CDR1 SEHNR and CDR2 FQNEAQ (reference sequence). The ends lost 1 base at V and 7 bases at J; junction bases unmatched: 10. The DNA for the CDR3 is TGTGCCAGCAGCTTAGAGGATAGCGGGGGGATTCGGAACATTCAGTACTTC. Translated: CASSLEDSGGIRNIQYF.

This chain uses TRBV27 with TRBJ2-7; 8 bases map to TRBD1. Germline CDR1 and CDR2: MNHEY and SMNVEV (reference sequence). V gave up 5 bases and J gave up 1 base; unmatched junction bases: 13. The CDR3 is 17 residues long. CDR3 sequence (DNA): TGTGCCAGCAGTGCCACACCCAGGACAGGGTTATCCTACGAGCAGTACTTC. Protein: CASSATPRTGLSYEQYF.

The V call is TRBV4-1, the J call TRBJ2-2; TRBD1 might be the D (7 bases). V gave up 4 bases and J gave up 2 bases, with 23 bases separating them. This CDR3 spans 19 amino acids. Germline CDR1 reads MGHRA; CDR2 reads YSYEKL. The CDR3 is CASSRLPGRTGVNTGELFF. In nucleotides, the CDR3 is TGCGCCAGCAGCCGCCTCCCTGGGAGGACAGGAGTTAACACCGGGGAGCTGTTTTTT.

The chain uses TRBV5-1 and TRBJ2-5; the D gene is possibly TRBD2 (6 bases). The CDR3 contains 14 residues. Germline loops: CDR1 SGHRS, CDR2 YFSETQ. V was shortened by 2 bases and J by 2 bases, with 10 bases between the two germline ends. The CDR3, as DNA: TGCGCCAGCAGCTTTACGGGAGATCAAGAGACCCAGTACTTC. This gives the protein CASSFTGDQETQYF.

This rearrangement joins TRBV19 to TRBJ2-7; weak D call: TRBD2 (5 bases). Trimming left V 3 bases short and J 0 bases short, with 9 bases between. Germline V gene data show CDR1 as LNHDA and CDR2 as SQIVND (reference sequence). This CDR3 spans 14 amino acids. The CDR3 DNA sequence: TGTGCCAGTAGTATTCCCGGGAACTCCTACGAGCAGTACTTC. Residues: CASSIPGNSYEQYF.

This clone was observed once. The chain uses TRBV18 and TRBJ2-1, with D possibly TRBD2 on 6 matching bases. Trimming took 5 bases from V and 4 from J, leaving 18 bases between them. The CDR3 covers 16 residues. The germline V gene has CDR1 KGHSH and CDR2 LQKENI. The CDR3: CASSSLLAPKYNEQFF. DNA of the CDR3: TGTGCCAGCTCATCCCTCCTAGCGCCGAAATACAATGAGCAGTTCTTC.

The rearrangement links TRBV9 to TRBJ2-3; 8 bases are shared with TRBD2. Germline assignment: CDR1 SGDLS and CDR2 YYNGEE. V lost 3 bases, J lost 3 bases, and 27 bases stayed unmatched. This CDR3 region has 22 residues. DNA of the CDR3: TGTGCCAGCAGCGCAAAACCCGGGAAGGGACTAGGGGCAAGCGGTTCGACAGATACGCAGTATTTT. Its translation: CASSAKPGKGLGASGSTDTQYF.

The CDR3: CASSFPGNTEAFF. Here the CDR3 DNA reads TGTGCCAGCAGCTTTCCTGGGAACACTGAAGCTTTCTTT. The J gene is TRBJ1-1, the V gene TRBV5-4; D gene ambiguous. The germline V and J ends were trimmed by 2 bases and 1 base, with 6 bases remaining between them. Germline V gives CDR1 SGHNT, CDR2 YYREEE (reference sequence). The CDR3 sequence is 13 residues long.

This chain uses TRBV5-1 with TRBJ2-7; possibly TRBD1 for D (6 bases). The CDR3 is 15 amino acids. The germline V gene has CDR1 SGHRS and CDR2 YFSETQ. V was clipped by 1 base and J by 4 bases, with 15 bases between them. CDR3 DNA: TGCGCCAGCAGCTTGTCCACAGGGACCCATTACGAGCAGTACTTC. Translation: CASSLSTGTHYEQYF. Together with reference TRBV5-1 and TRBJ2-7, the CDR3 gives the full variable domain: KAGVTQTPRYLIKTRGQQVTLSCSPISGHRSVSWYQQTPGQGLQFLFEYFSETQRNKGNFPGRFSGRQFSNSRSEMNVSTLELGDSALYLCASSLSTGTHYEQYFGPGTRLTVT.

This chain links TRBV6-6 with TRBJ1-5; 8 nucleotides align to TRBD1. Germline loops: CDR1 MNHNY, CDR2 SVGAGI (reference sequence). V shed 7 bases and J 5 bases; nucleotides not matched to a gene: 7. CDR3 length equals 14 residues. In DNA form, the CDR3 reads TGTGCCAGCATTCCGGACAGGGACGATCAGCCCCAGCATTTT. It is translated as CASIPDRDDQPQHF.

The chain carries TRBV4-1 and TRBJ1-3; D unclear. Trimming took off 0 bases at V and 4 bases at J, with 13 bases between the two ends. CDR1 and CDR2 from the germline V gene are MGHRA and YSYEKL. The CDR3 loop spans 16 amino acids. In nucleotides, the CDR3 is TGCGCCAGCAGCCAAGAAGCCGGTCTTATGGGAAACACCATATATTTT. Its translation: CASSQEAGLMGNTIYF.

This rearrangement joins TRBV2 to TRBJ1-1; D is ambiguous. The CDR3 spans 13 residues. With 6 bases removed from V and 1 base from J, the gap between germline ends came to 9 bases. CDR1 and CDR2 from the germline V gene are SNHLY and FYNNEI. CDR3 DNA sequence: TGTGCCAGCAGGTATAGGGCGAACACTGAAGCTTTCTTT. Translating it yields CASRYRANTEAFF.

This clone was seen a single time. V usage is TRBV13 and J usage is TRBJ2-7; 13 bases line up with TRBD2. Germline V gene data show CDR1 as PRHDT and CDR2 as FYEKMQ (reference sequence). CDR3 length: 15 amino acids. With V trimmed by 5 bases and J by 2 bases, 3 bases remained unmatched. CDR3: CASSQGLAGTYEQYF. Here the CDR3 DNA reads TGTGCCAGCAGCCAGGGACTAGCGGGGACCTACGAGCAGTACTTC.

The chain uses TRBV10-2 and TRBJ2-7; TRBD2 aligns across 9 bases. The CDR3 extends over 15 amino acids. Germline V gene sequence: CDR1 WSHSY, CDR2 SAAADI. J was trimmed by 2 bases and V by 5 bases; bases with no gene match: 7. The CDR3 sequence: CASSLTSGVPYEQYF. The CDR3 region has the DNA TGCGCCAGCAGTTTGACTAGCGGTGTACCCTACGAGCAGTACTTC.

The gene calls are TRBV7-2 and TRBJ2-3; D is undetermined. The CDR3 length is 15 residues. Germline V lookup: CDR1 SGHTA, CDR2 FQGNSA. Deletions cut 5 bases from V and 4 bases from J, with 16 bases between. The CDR3 DNA reads as TGTGCCAGCAGCCTCGCCCAGTCGTTTGCAGATACGCAGTATTTT. Its translation: CASSLAQSFADTQYF.

The J gene is TRBJ2-7, the V gene TRBV7-8; the D gene is possibly TRBD1 (6 bases). Looked up from germline, CDR1 is SGHVS and CDR2 is FQNEAQ. The CDR3 spans 17 residues. Trimming shortened V by 1 base and J by 2 bases, and 18 bases separated the two germline ends. The DNA of the CDR3 is TGTGCCAGCAGCTTAGTAGGGTCCGGGACACTTACCTACGAGCAGTACTTC. Translated, it gives CASSLVGSGTLTYEQYF.

The chain links TRBV16 to TRBJ2-5; no definite D call. Germline CDR1 and CDR2: KGHSY and FQNENV. V was pared by 2 bases and J by 5 bases, with 9 bases between. The CDR3 extends over 13 amino acids. CDR3 loop: CASSQRLVETQYF. CDR3 nucleotide sequence: TGTGCCAGCAGCCAAAGGCTGGTTGAGACCCAGTACTTC.

CDR3 amino acids: CASSPRTWLLQDGYTF. The DNA of the CDR3 is TGTGCCAGCAGCCCCCGGACGTGGTTACTTCAGGATGGCTACACCTTC. The rearrangement links TRBV5-4 to TRBJ1-2; the D is unclear. The V end lost 4 bases, the J end lost 6 bases, and 22 bases lay between the germline ends. The CDR3 covers 16 residues. The germline CDR1 and CDR2 sequences are SGHNT and YYREEE (reference sequence).

The V gene is TRBV18, the J gene TRBJ1-2; 7 bases fit TRBD1. CDR1 KGHSH and CDR2 LQKENI come from the germline V gene. CDR3 size: 15 residues. Unmatched junction bases numbered 8, after V lost 3 bases and J lost 4 bases. CDR3: CASSPWDSDSYGYTF. For the CDR3, the DNA is TGTGCCAGCTCACCTTGGGACAGTGACTCCTATGGCTACACCTTC. Looking up the rest from reference TRBV18 and TRBJ1-2 gives the full variable domain: NAGVMQNPRHLVRRRGQEARLRCSPMKGHSHVYWYRQLPEEGLKFMVYLQKENIIDESGMPKERFSAEFPKEGPSILRIQQVVRGDSAAYFCASSPWDSDSYGYTFGSGTRLTVV.

This rearrangement joins TRBV5-1 to TRBJ1-2, with a tentative D call TRBD1 (5 bases). Trimming removed 5 bases from V and 2 bases from J, with 13 bases in between. Germline V gives CDR1 SGHRS, CDR2 YFSETQ. The CDR3 loop spans 14 amino acids. The DNA of the CDR3 is TGCGCCAGCAGACCGGGAGACAGAAACTATGGCTACACCTTC. The encoded protein is CASRPGDRNYGYTF.

This clone was seen a single time. V is TRBV11-3 and J is TRBJ2-1; D gene ambiguous. The CDR3 has 12 residues. V gave up 2 bases and J gave up 4 bases, with 3 bases separating them. Germline loops: CDR1 SGHNT, CDR2 YENEEA. CDR3 nucleotide sequence: TGTGCCAGCAGCTTAAAATACAATGAGCAGTTCTTC. Translation: CASSLKYNEQFF. The variable domain in full, completed from reference TRBV11-3 and TRBJ2-1, reads EAGVVQSPRYKIIEKKQPVAFWCNPISGHNTLYWYLQNLGQGPELLIRYENEEAVDDSQLPKDRFSAERLKGVDSTLKIQPAELGDSAVYLCASSLKYNEQFFGPGTRLTVL.

The chain recombines TRBV5-5 with TRBJ1-3; D is unresolved. V was clipped by 4 bases and J by 2 bases, with 10 bases between them. This CDR3 has 14 amino acids. Germline values: CDR1 SGHKS, CDR2 YYEKEE (reference sequence). CDR3 DNA sequence: TGTGCCAGCAGCGGGTGGAGTGCTGGAAACACCATATATTTT. As protein: CASSGWSAGNTIYF.

The chain employs TRBV5-1 and TRBJ2-3; a weak D match, TRBD1 (6 bases). V dropped 7 bases and J dropped 0 bases, with 9 bases sitting between them. The CDR3 has 13 residues. Germline V lookup: CDR1 SGHRS, CDR2 YFSETQ. The CDR3 coding sequence is TGCGCCAGCCACAGGGAGAGCACAGATACGCAGTATTTT. Protein sequence: CASHRESTDTQYF.

The chain employs TRBV18 and TRBJ1-1, with D possibly being TRBD1 (5 bases). Per germline, CDR1 KGHSH and CDR2 LQKENI. This CDR3 is built from 16 residues. V lost 2 bases, J lost 7 bases, and 20 bases lay in between. CDR3 DNA sequence: TGTGCCAGCTCACCATTATTCGGGGGGACCCAAGATGAAGCTTTCTTT. Protein: CASSPLFGGTQDEAFF.